This is a list of T cell receptor beta chains from one sample in a study of blood T cell repertoires in COVID-19. The protocol was immunoSEQ multiplex PCR, while the TCRdb copy is restricted to in-frame clones and leaves out a portion. The table has roughly 55,000 clones, about 86% seen once. The source material was peripheral blood. The receptors were sampled from a man in his 70s with active COVID-19. CDR3s include the opening cysteine and the closing phenylalanine or tryptophan. The D gene is left open where the match is weak. Size is omitted from some rows. Given values are once, few, many or a class for expanded clones.

v_gene	j_gene	d_gene	abundance	CDR3nt	CDR3aa
TRBV12-3/TRBV12-4	TRBJ2-1	TRBD1	NA	TGTGCCAGCAGTGCCGGGACAGGGAATGAGCAGTTCTTC	CASSAGTGNEQFF
TRBV3-1/TRBV3-2	TRBJ1-3	TRBD1	NA	TGTGCCAGCAGTTACAGGGGAGCCGGAAACACCATATATTTT	CASSYRGAGNTIYF
TRBV7-8	TRBJ1-1	NA	NA	TGTGCCAGCAGCTTAGCGTCAGGAAACACTGAAGCTTTCTTT	CASSLASGNTEAFF
TRBV7-9	TRBJ1-6	TRBD1	NA	TGTGCCAGCAGCCAAAGCAGAGGGGGCGATTCACCCCTCCACTTT	CASSQSRGGDSPLHF
TRBV9	TRBJ2-1	TRBD1	NA	TGTGCCAGCAGCGTCACAGGACAGGACCCCTACAATGAGCAGTTCTTC	CASSVTGQDPYNEQFF
TRBV7-2	TRBJ1-2	TRBD1	few	TGTGCCAGCAGCTCGGGACAGGGGGCTAAGTATGGCTACACCTTC	CASSSGQGAKYGYTF
TRBV7-3	TRBJ2-3	TRBD2	NA	TGTGCCAGCACGTCCGGGGGGGCAGGCACAGATACGCAGTATTTT	CASTSGGAGTDTQYF
TRBV12-3/TRBV12-4	TRBJ2-5	NA	NA	TGTGCCAGCAGTACGGAGAGGGTGGAGACCCAGTACTTC	CASSTERVETQYF
TRBV24-1	TRBJ2-1	NA	NA	TGTGCCACCAGTGATTCCAGTCGGCAGGCCCCCTACAATGAGCAGTTCTTC	CATSDSSRQAPYNEQFF
TRBV4-1	TRBJ2-1	NA	few	TGCGCCAGCAGCCAAGGTCACAGCCGGGACTACAATGAGCAGTTCTTC	CASSQGHSRDYNEQFF
TRBV5-6	TRBJ1-6	TRBD1	NA	TGTGCCAGCCAGAGGGGGCGGACTACTAATTCACCCCTCCACTTT	CASQRGRTTNSPLHF
TRBV19	TRBJ2-1	TRBD1	NA	TGTGCCAGTAGTATAACTGGACAGGGTAGCAATGAGCAGTTCTTC	CASSITGQGSNEQFF
TRBV10-3	TRBJ1-2	TRBD1	NA	TGTGCCATCTCCGGGACAGGGAGTAACTATGGCTACACCTTC	CAISGTGSNYGYTF
TRBV24-1	TRBJ2-7	NA	NA	TGTGCCACCAGTGATCATGACAGGAACTACGAGCAGTACTTC	CATSDHDRNYEQYF
TRBV27	TRBJ1-2	TRBD1	NA	TGTGCCAGCAGTCGGACAGGGGCTTCCTATGGCTACACCTTC	CASSRTGASYGYTF
TRBV2	TRBJ1-5	TRBD1	few	TGTGCCAGCAGTGGGACAGGCGGGACTCAGCCCCAGCATTTT	CASSGTGGTQPQHF
TRBV14	TRBJ1-4	NA	NA	TGTGCCAGCAGCCAAGAATCTGCCAGGGCGGAAAAACTGTTTTTT	CASSQESARAEKLFF
TRBV2	TRBJ2-7	NA	NA	TGTGCCAGCAGCCTCGACATTTTCGAGCAGTACTTC	CASSLDIFEQYF
TRBV18	TRBJ1-6	TRBD1	NA	TGTGCCAGCTCATCGAGCAGACAGGGGGCGAATTCACCCCTCCACTTT	CASSSSRQGANSPLHF
TRBV25-1	TRBJ2-7	NA	NA	TGTGCCAGCAGTGAATACGTGGCGGGGGCCCACTACGAGCAGTACTTC	CASSEYVAGAHYEQYF
TRBV29-1	TRBJ1-2	NA	NA	TGCAGCGCTACGGGTTTAAACCCTAACTATGGCTACACCTTC	CSATGLNPNYGYTF
TRBV15	TRBJ2-3	NA	NA	TGTGCCACCAGCATGGAGGATACGCAGTATTTT	CATSMEDTQYF
TRBV6-5	TRBJ1-1	TRBD1	NA	TGTGCCAGCAGACGGGACAGGGGACCAACTGAAGCTTTCTTT	CASRRDRGPTEAFF
TRBV30	TRBJ1-4	NA	NA	TGTGCCTGGAGTGTACGAGGGAGACCCGGAAAACTGTTTTTT	CAWSVRGRPGKLFF
TRBV19	TRBJ2-2	NA	NA	TGTGCCAGTAGCTTCCCATACGGAGCCGGGGAGCTGTTTTTT	CASSFPYGAGELFF
TRBV4-1	TRBJ1-1	NA	NA	TGCGCCAGCAGCCAAGACAGGGATCGAACTGAAGCTTTCTTT	CASSQDRDRTEAFF
TRBV24-1	TRBJ2-7	TRBD2	NA	TGTGCCACCCGCGGGGGGGGTTTCAACGAGCAGTACTTC	CATRGGGFNEQYF
TRBV7-8	TRBJ2-4	NA	once	TGTGCCAGCAGCTTAAGCGGAGCCTCCAAAAACATTCAGTACTTC	CASSLSGASKNIQYF
TRBV18	TRBJ2-6	TRBD1	NA	TGTGCCAGCTCACCTGGGCAGGGGGCAGCTGGGGCCAACGTCCTGACTTTC	CASSPGQGAAGANVLTF
TRBV7-6	TRBJ1-1	TRBD1	NA	TGTGCCAGCAGCGGAAGGGGACAGGGGATGAACACTGAAGCTTTCTTT	CASSGRGQGMNTEAFF
TRBV24-1	TRBJ1-2	NA	NA	TGTGCCACCTCCCCGGCCAGGGCACCCTATGGCTACACCTTC	CATSPARAPYGYTF
TRBV7-2	TRBJ1-2	NA	NA	TGTGCCAGCAGTCTCGCGGGTAGTAACTATGGCTACACCTTC	CASSLAGSNYGYTF
TRBV11-2	TRBJ1-3	NA	NA	TGTGCCAGCAGCCCCCGTTGGAGCTCTGGAAACACCATATATTTT	CASSPRWSSGNTIYF
TRBV11-2	TRBJ1-1	NA	NA	TGTGCCAGCAGCTACCTGTCAGAGGGCAGAGCTTTCTTT	CASSYLSEGRAFF
TRBV6-2/TRBV6-3	TRBJ2-7	NA	few	TGTGCCAGCAGTTACCTACTCATACGCGAGCAGTACTTC	CASSYLLIREQYF
TRBV11-3	TRBJ1-4	TRBD1	NA	TGTGCCAGCACCCAGACAGGGGCGAATGAAAAACTGTTTTTT	CASTQTGANEKLFF
TRBV4-1	TRBJ2-3	TRBD2	NA	TGCGCCAGCAGCCAAGGCGAGACTAGCGGGGTCACAGATACGCAGTATTTT	CASSQGETSGVTDTQYF
TRBV6-2/TRBV6-3	TRBJ1-6	NA	NA	TGTGCCAGCAGTCCCCGGTCGGCAGAAAGAGGGTCACCCCTCCACTTT	CASSPRSAERGSPLHF
TRBV27	TRBJ1-1	TRBD1	NA	TGTGCCAGCAGTTTCAGGACAGGGATGAAGACTGAAGCTTTCTTT	CASSFRTGMKTEAFF
TRBV6-4	TRBJ2-3	NA	NA	TGTGCCAGCAGTGACTCGAGAGGAGGGGGCACAGATACGCAGTATTTT	CASSDSRGGGTDTQYF
TRBV5-4	TRBJ2-5	NA	NA	TGTGCCAGCAGCTTAGGAGGAGACCAAGAGACCCAGTACTTC	CASSLGGDQETQYF
TRBV12-5	TRBJ1-1	TRBD1	NA	TGTGCTAGTGGTTTGGCCATTATGACAGGGAAACGCACTGAAGCTTTCTTT	CASGLAIMTGKRTEAFF
TRBV20-1	TRBJ2-3	NA	NA	TGCAGTGCTAGTCTTTCTAGCACAGATACGCAGTATTTT	CSASLSSTDTQYF
TRBV19	TRBJ2-5	TRBD1	NA	TGTGCCAGTAGTGGACAGGGGGCTCAAGAGACCCAGTACTTC	CASSGQGAQETQYF
TRBV5-1	TRBJ1-1	NA	NA	TGCGCCAGCAGCATCGACCCGGGGGTCCTGAACACTGAAGCTTTCTTT	CASSIDPGVLNTEAFF
TRBV7-9	TRBJ1-5	TRBD1	few	TGTGCCAGCAGCTCCCTTGGGGGACAGGACAATCAGCCCCAGCATTTT	CASSSLGGQDNQPQHF
TRBV27	TRBJ1-1	TRBD1	few	TGTGCCAGCAGCAACAGGGGTTGGAACACTGAAGCTTTCTTT	CASSNRGWNTEAFF
TRBV4-2	TRBJ2-5	TRBD2	once	TGTGCCAGCAGTCCCGCGGGACTAGCCGGCATTGGGGGAGAGACCCAGTACTTC	CASSPAGLAGIGGETQYF
TRBV21-1	TRBJ1-4	NA	NA	TGTGCCAGCAGCAATCGCCCCACAGGGGGCCGGGATGAAAAACTGTTTTTT	CASSNRPTGGRDEKLFF
TRBV5-6	TRBJ2-7	TRBD1	NA	TGTGCCAGCAGTTTTCCGGGACAGGGGGCGAGGGAGCAGTACTTC	CASSFPGQGAREQYF
TRBV4-2	TRBJ2-1	TRBD2	NA	TGTGCCAGCAGCCGACAACTAGCGGGGGGTGACAATGAGCAGTTCTTC	CASSRQLAGGDNEQFF
TRBV6-4	TRBJ2-3	TRBD2	NA	TGTGCCAGCAGTGAGCAGACTAGCGGGGGGGCTGATACGCAGTATTTT	CASSEQTSGGADTQYF
TRBV6-5	TRBJ2-5	NA	NA	TGTGCCAGCAGTTGGGCGGGGGCTATGTACCAAGAGACCCAGTACTTC	CASSWAGAMYQETQYF
TRBV10-2	TRBJ2-6	TRBD1	NA	TGCGCCAGCAGTGACCAGGGGGCTGGGGCCAACGTCCTGACTTTC	CASSDQGAGANVLTF
TRBV9	TRBJ2-7	NA	NA	TGTGCCAGCAGCGGGTTCGGGGAAGGGGAGCAGTACTTC	CASSGFGEGEQYF
TRBV7-2	TRBJ1-1	NA	once	TGTGCCAGCAGCTTTGCTCGGGGGGTCACTGAAGCTTTCTTT	CASSFARGVTEAFF
TRBV4-3	TRBJ1-3	TRBD1	NA	TGCGCCAGCAGCCTCTATTTACAGGGGACTGGAAACACCATATATTTT	CASSLYLQGTGNTIYF